This entry concerns a single T cell receptor beta chain. Cohort allocation depended upon clinical history that participants reported. This sample is drawn from a study of blood T cell repertoires in COVID-19. Study in general: Collection of acute and convalescent COVID-19 samples took place in the United States, Italy and Spain.

Original processing methods: Estimates of nucleated cell counts were drawn from the amplification of reference gene primers. The protocol was immunoSEQ multiplex PCR, while the TCRdb copy is restricted to in-frame clones and leaves out a portion. The V and J calls and clone size are taken from that table; D and trimming were inferred from the DNA. The repertoire includes 400,000 or so clones, approximately 92% of them detected once, and around 1.1% sits in the top ten. The CDR3 sequence is 14 residues long. Germline V gene data show CDR1 as MNHNS and CDR2 as SASEGT. With V trimmed by 5 bases and J by 5 bases, 5 bases remained unmatched.

The clonotype originates from a young man who had recovered from COVID-19. The sequenced sample consisted of PBMCs or T cells enriched from blood (not recorded which). V and J are TRBV6-1 and TRBJ2-5; 10 bases fit TRBD2. Written as DNA, the CDR3 is TGTGCCAGCAGTTGGCTAGCGGGAGTGGAGACCCAGTACTTC. It codes for CASSWLAGVETQYF.